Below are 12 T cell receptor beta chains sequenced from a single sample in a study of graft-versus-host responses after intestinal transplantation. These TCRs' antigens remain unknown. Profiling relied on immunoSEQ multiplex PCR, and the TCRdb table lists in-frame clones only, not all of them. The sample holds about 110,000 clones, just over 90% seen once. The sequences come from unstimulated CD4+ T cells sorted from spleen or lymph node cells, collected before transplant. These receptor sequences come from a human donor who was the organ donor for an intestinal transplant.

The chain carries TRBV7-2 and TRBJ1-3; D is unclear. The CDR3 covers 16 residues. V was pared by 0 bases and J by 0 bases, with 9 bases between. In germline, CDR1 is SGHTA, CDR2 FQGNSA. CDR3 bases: TGTGCCAGCAGCTTAGCCAGGCCGGACTCTGGAAACACCATATATTTT. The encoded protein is CASSLARPDSGNTIYF.

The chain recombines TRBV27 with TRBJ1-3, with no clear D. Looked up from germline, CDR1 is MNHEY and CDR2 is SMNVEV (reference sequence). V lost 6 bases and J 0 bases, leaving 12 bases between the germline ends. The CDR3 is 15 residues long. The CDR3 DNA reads TGTGCCAGCAGCGACCTTTCCAACTCTGGAAACACCATATATTTT. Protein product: CASSDLSNSGNTIYF.

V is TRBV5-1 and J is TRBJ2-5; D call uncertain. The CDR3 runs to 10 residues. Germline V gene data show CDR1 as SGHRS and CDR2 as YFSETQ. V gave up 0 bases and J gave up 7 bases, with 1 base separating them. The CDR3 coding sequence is TGCGCCAGCAGCTTGGTGACCCAGTACTTC. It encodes CASSLVTQYF.

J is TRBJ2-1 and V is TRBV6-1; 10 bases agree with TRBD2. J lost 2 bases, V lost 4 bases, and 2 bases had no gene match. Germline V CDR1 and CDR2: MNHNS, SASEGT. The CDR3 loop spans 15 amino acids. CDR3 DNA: TGTGCCAGCAGTGTAGCGGGAGGACCCTACAATGAGCAGTTCTTC. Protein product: CASSVAGGPYNEQFF.

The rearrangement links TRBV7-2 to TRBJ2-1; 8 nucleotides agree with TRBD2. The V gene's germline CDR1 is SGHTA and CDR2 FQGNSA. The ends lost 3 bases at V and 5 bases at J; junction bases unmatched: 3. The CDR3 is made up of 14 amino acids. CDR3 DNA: TGTGCCAGCAGCTTCCTAGCGGGTCACAATGAGCAGTTCTTC. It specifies CASSFLAGHNEQFF.

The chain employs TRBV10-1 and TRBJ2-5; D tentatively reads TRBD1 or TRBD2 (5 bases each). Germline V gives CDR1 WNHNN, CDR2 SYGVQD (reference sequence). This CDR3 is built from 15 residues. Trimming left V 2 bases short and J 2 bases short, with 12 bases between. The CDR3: CASSEPRDVQETQYF. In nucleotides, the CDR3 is TGCGCCAGCAGTGAGCCTCGGGACGTTCAAGAGACCCAGTACTTC.

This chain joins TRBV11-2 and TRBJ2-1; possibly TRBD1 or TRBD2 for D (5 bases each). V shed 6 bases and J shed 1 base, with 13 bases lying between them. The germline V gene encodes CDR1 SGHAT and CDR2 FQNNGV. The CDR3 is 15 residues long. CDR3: CASRALRGSYNEQFF. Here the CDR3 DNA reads TGTGCCAGCAGGGCCTTGAGGGGATCCTACAATGAGCAGTTCTTC.

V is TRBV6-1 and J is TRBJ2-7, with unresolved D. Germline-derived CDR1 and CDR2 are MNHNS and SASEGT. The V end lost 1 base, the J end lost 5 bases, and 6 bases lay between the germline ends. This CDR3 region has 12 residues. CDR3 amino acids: CASSEGTNEQYF. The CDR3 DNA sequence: TGTGCCAGCAGTGAAGGGACCAACGAGCAGTACTTC.

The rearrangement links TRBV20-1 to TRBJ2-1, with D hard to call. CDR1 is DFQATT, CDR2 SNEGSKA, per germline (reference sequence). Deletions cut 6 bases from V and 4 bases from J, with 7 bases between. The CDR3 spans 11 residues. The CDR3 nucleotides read TGCAGTGCCCCTGGGTACAATGAGCAGTTCTTC. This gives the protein CSAPGYNEQFF.

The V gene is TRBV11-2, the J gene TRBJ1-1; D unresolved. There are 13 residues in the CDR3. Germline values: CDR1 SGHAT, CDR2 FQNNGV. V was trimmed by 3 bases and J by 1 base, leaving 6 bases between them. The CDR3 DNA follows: TGTGCCAGCAGCTTCGGCCAGAACACTGAAGCTTTCTTT. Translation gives CASSFGQNTEAFF.

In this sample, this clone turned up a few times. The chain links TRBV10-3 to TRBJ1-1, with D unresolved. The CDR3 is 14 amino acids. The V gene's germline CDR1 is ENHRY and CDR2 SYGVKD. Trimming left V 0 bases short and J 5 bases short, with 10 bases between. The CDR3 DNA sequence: TGTGCCATCAGTGAGTCGGCGGGAAATACTGAAGCTTTCTTT. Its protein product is CAISESAGNTEAFF.

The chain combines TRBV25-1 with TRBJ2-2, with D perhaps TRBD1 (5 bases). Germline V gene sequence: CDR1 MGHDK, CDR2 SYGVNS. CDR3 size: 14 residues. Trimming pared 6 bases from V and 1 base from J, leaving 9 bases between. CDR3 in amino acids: CASRRGQNTGELFF. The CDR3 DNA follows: TGTGCCAGCAGAAGGGGCCAGAACACCGGGGAGCTGTTTTTT.